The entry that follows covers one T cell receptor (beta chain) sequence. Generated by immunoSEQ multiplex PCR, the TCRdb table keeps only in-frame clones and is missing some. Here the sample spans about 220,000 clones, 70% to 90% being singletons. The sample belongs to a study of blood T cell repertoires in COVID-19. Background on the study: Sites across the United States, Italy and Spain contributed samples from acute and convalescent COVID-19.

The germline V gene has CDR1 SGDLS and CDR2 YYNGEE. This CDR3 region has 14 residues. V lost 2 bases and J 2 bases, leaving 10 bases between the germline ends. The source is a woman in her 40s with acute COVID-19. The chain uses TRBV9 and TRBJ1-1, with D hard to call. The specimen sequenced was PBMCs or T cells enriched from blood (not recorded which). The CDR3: CASSVSGTNTEAFF. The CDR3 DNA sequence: TGTGCCAGCAGCGTTTCAGGAACCAACACTGAAGCTTTCTTT.